The 7 T cell receptor beta chains in this list originate from one sample, sequenced in a study of shared clonotypes between healthy human individuals. TCRdb's table, derived via immunoSEQ multiplex PCR, lists solely in-frame clones and lacks some. This table has about 2 million clones, roughly 96% appearing once. The sequencing sample was made of naive CD4+ T cells sorted from blood. The subset was: CD45RA+ positively selected. The receptors here all came from a man aged 18 to 29 in good health.

The chain couples TRBV19 to TRBJ1-5; 10 bases are shared with TRBD1. The germline gives CDR1 LNHDA, CDR2 SQIVND (reference sequence). There are 16 residues in the CDR3. J gave up 6 bases and V 5 bases, and 10 bases lay outside the gene matches. The CDR3 here is CASSFSTGGLVQPQHF. The DNA of the CDR3 is TGTGCCAGTAGTTTCTCGACAGGGGGCTTGGTTCAGCCCCAGCATTTT.

With respect to this clone: This same CDR3 is encoded by further DNA sequences in the sample. The V and J genes are TRBV29-1 and TRBJ2-6; 8 bases align to TRBD1. With 6 bases clipped from V and 4 bases from J, the junction kept 5 bases outside the gene matches. The germline V gene has CDR1 SQVTM and CDR2 ANQGSEA. The CDR3 sequence is 14 residues long. The CDR3, as DNA: TGCAGCGTCGACAGGGGATCCGGGGCCAACGTCCTGACTTTC. It translates to CSVDRGSGANVLTF.

The rearrangement joins TRBV7-2 to TRBJ2-2; D gene ambiguous. The CDR3 totals 17 residues. V gave up 3 bases and J gave up 5 bases, with 19 bases separating them. Germline values: CDR1 SGHTA, CDR2 FQGNSA. DNA for the CDR3: TGTGCCAGCAGCTTTCTAGGCCTCACCCCTCAAACCGGGGAGCTGTTTTTT. Protein sequence: CASSFLGLTPQTGELFF.

This sequence joins TRBV5-1 and TRBJ1-4; 8 bases are a match to TRBD1. The J segment lost 10 bases and the V segment lost 4 bases, leaving 3 bases of the junction unmatched. The germline CDR1 and CDR2 sequences are SGHRS and YFSETQ. There are 12 residues in the CDR3. The CDR3 sequence: CASSPDRGKLFF. The CDR3 nucleotides read TGCGCCAGCAGCCCCGACAGGGGAAAACTGTTTTTT.

Of note for this clone: This CDR3 is also generated by other DNA sequences in the sample. The V call is TRBV7-8, the J call TRBJ2-1; the D call may be TRBD1 or TRBD2 (5 bases each). The CDR3 is made up of 13 amino acids. CDR1 is SGHVS, CDR2 FQNEAQ, per germline. The germline V and J ends were trimmed by 5 bases and 6 bases, with 11 bases remaining between them. CDR3 DNA: TGTGCCAGCAGCCTCGGGACCCGCAATGAGCAGTTCTTC. Translation gives CASSLGTRNEQFF.

This rearrangement joins TRBV4-1 to TRBJ2-5, with TRBD2 matching 12 bases. J gave up 5 bases and V 4 bases, and 2 bases lay outside the gene matches. The CDR3 consists of 14 residues. Germline CDR1 and CDR2: MGHRA and YSYEKL. The CDR3 here is CASSRTSGEETQYF. CDR3 DNA sequence: TGCGCCAGCAGCCGGACTAGCGGGGAGGAGACCCAGTACTTC.

This chain joins TRBV27 and TRBJ1-6; possibly TRBD1 for D (5 bases). This CDR3 has 14 amino acids. Germline lookup yields CDR1 MNHEY and CDR2 SMNVEV (reference sequence). V lost 9 bases to trimming and J lost 8 bases, with 17 bases between them. The CDR3 loop reads CASSRDARYSPLHF. The CDR3 region has the DNA TGTGCCAGTTCGCGGGACGCGAGATATTCACCCCTCCACTTT.